The clone carrying this T cell receptor beta chain was recorded a few times. Antigen unknown. These data belong to a study of identical twins. All of the donors were Caucasians in good health. Template switching, a step in the protocol, added a universal primer site, and cDNA carried unique molecular identifiers. TCRdb ran MiXCR on the 5' RACE reads and lists one entry per CDR3 protein. The repertoire consists of roughly 1,500,000 distinct CDR3 sequences, with about 32% occurring once and the leading ten covering 0.25% to 0.3%. General observations from the study: Among monozygotic twins, out-of-frame TCR alpha sharing exceeded what models predicted. Memory repertoires lacked the insertion deficit that abundant cord blood beta clonotypes showed.

The sequence was collected from a newborn girl in good health. The sequencing input was cord blood.

The CDR3 nucleotides are TGTGCCAGCAGCCAAGGGGCAGGACAAAACATTCAGTACTTC. Protein: CASSQGAGQNIQYF. The chain combines TRBV4-2 with TRBJ2-4; no firm D call. Trimming removed 1 base from V and 5 bases from J, with 9 bases in between. The CDR3 length is 14 residues. CDR1 is LGHNA and CDR2 is YNFKEQ in the germline V gene.